The 19 T cell receptor beta chains in this list originate from one sample, sequenced in a study of T cells in localized non-small cell lung cancer. Profiled with immunoSEQ multiplex PCR; TCRdb holds only in-frame clones, not every one. The profile covers 45,000 to 70,000 clones, with 75% to 90% appearing a single time and about 4.8% taken by the ten largest. Source: peripheral blood, taken before any cancer treatment. These receptors were collected from a woman aged 35 to 69 with stage I lung adenocarcinoma.

This chain uses TRBV2 with TRBJ1-5; D perhaps matches TRBD1 (6 bases). From germline, CDR1 is SNHLY and CDR2 FYNNEI. This CDR3 contains 13 residues. Trimming shortened V by 7 bases and J by 5 bases, and 12 bases separated the two germline ends. CDR3 sequence reads: CASTRQEDQPQHF. CDR3 bases: TGTGCCAGCACCCGACAGGAGGATCAGCCCCAGCATTTT.

The chain carries TRBV27 and TRBJ1-6; 8 bases match TRBD1. The CDR3 runs 14 residues. Germline-derived CDR1 and CDR2 are MNHEY and SMNVEV (reference sequence). Trimming at V came to 6 bases and at J to 7 bases, leaving 5 bases not matched to a gene. This chain's CDR3 is CASRRGQGNSPLHF. In nucleotides, the CDR3 is TGTGCCAGCAGGCGCGGACAGGGCAATTCACCCCTCCACTTT.

The chain is built from TRBV29-1 and TRBJ1-6; the match to TRBD1 covers 7 bases. The junction had 27 bases not matched to a gene; V was cut back by 4 bases and J by 0 bases. Germline assignment: CDR1 SQVTM and CDR2 ANQGSEA. This CDR3 is built from 23 residues. The CDR3 bases are TGCAGCGTTGTCCTACCGGCGGGACAGTTAGCCATTGTGTGGAGCTCCTATAATTCACCCCTCCACTTT. Translating gives CSVVLPAGQLAIVWSSYNSPLHF.

The chain links TRBV9 to TRBJ1-6; D is unresolved. V was pared by 4 bases and J by 7 bases, with 12 bases between. Germline CDR1 SGDLS, CDR2 YYNGEE. The CDR3 runs to 14 residues. This chain's CDR3 is CASSPTQVNSPLHF. In DNA form, the CDR3 reads TGTGCCAGCAGCCCTACTCAGGTGAATTCACCCCTCCACTTT.

The V gene is TRBV2, the J gene TRBJ2-7; 9 bases are a match to TRBD1. V lost 6 bases and J lost 2; bases outside the gene matches: 8. CDR3 length: 15 residues. The germline gives CDR1 SNHLY, CDR2 FYNNEI. The DNA for the CDR3 is TGTGCCAGCAGACCAGACAGGGGGGACCCCTACGAGCAGTACTTC. Residues: CASRPDRGDPYEQYF.

The J gene is TRBJ2-5, the V gene TRBV2; TRBD2 agrees at 11 bases. The V segment lost 6 bases and the J segment 0 bases; nucleotides outside the gene matches: 6. The CDR3 is 16 amino acids. The germline CDR1 and CDR2 sequences are SNHLY and FYNNEI. DNA for the CDR3: TGTGCCAGCAGGGGATGGACTAGCGGGTACCAAGAGACCCAGTACTTC. It translates to CASRGWTSGYQETQYF.

The V and J genes are TRBV19 and TRBJ2-2; perhaps D is TRBD1 or TRBD2 (5 bases each). From germline, CDR1 is LNHDA and CDR2 SQIVND (reference sequence). This CDR3 spans 15 amino acids. Between the trimmed V and J ends, which lost 5 bases and 5 bases, there was a span of 15 bases. Written as DNA, the CDR3 is TGTGCCAGTAGTTCGGCAGGGAGATATACCGGGGAGCTGTTTTTT. Protein sequence: CASSSAGRYTGELFF.

The chain joins TRBV6-5 to TRBJ1-2, with a possible D match to TRBD1 (6 bases). Germline V gene data show CDR1 as MNHEY and CDR2 as SVGAGI. V lost 7 bases, J lost 8 bases, and 14 bases lay in between. The CDR3 contains 12 residues. The CDR3 loop reads CASTLGRGGYTF. CDR3 nucleotides: TGTGCCAGCACTCTCGGGAGGGGGGGCTACACCTTC.

The chain carries TRBV6-5 and TRBJ1-2; D is possibly TRBD1 (5 bases). The germline CDR1 and CDR2 sequences are MNHEY and SVGAGI. The CDR3 has 14 residues. V lost 0 bases, J lost 4 bases, and 9 bases lay in between. As DNA, the CDR3 is TGTGCCAGCAGTTACTCGACAGCCCCCTATGGCTACACCTTC. Translated: CASSYSTAPYGYTF.

The gene calls are TRBV5-1 and TRBJ2-5; 9 bases align to TRBD2. Unmatched junction bases numbered 3, after V lost 0 bases and J lost 0 bases. The germline gives CDR1 SGHRS, CDR2 YFSETQ. The CDR3 sequence is 16 residues long. The CDR3 loop is CASSLVAGANQETQYF. As DNA, the CDR3 is TGCGCCAGCAGCTTGGTAGCGGGGGCCAACCAAGAGACCCAGTACTTC.

The chain's CDR3 is CASRLNSEFNSPLHF. CDR3 in DNA: TGTGCCAGCAGACTGAACAGCGAATTTAATTCACCCCTCCACTTT. The chain uses TRBV25-1 and TRBJ1-6; no firm D call. Trimming took 6 bases from V and 6 from J, leaving 15 bases between them. Germline V CDR1 and CDR2: MGHDK, SYGVNS. The CDR3 has 15 amino acids.

The chain joins TRBV4-3 to TRBJ2-6; unclear D gene. V was trimmed by 0 bases and J by 6 bases, leaving 9 bases between them. Germline V gene sequence: CDR1 LGHNA, CDR2 YSLEER. The CDR3 spans 15 residues. CDR3 amino acids: CASSQDPGKANVLTF. In DNA form, the CDR3 reads TGCGCCAGCAGCCAAGACCCAGGAAAGGCCAACGTCCTGACTTTC.

V and J are TRBV5-1 and TRBJ2-2, with 7 bases that match TRBD1. With V trimmed by 5 bases and J by 8 bases, 12 bases remained unmatched. The CDR3 covers 15 residues. Looked up from germline, CDR1 is SGHRS and CDR2 is YFSETQ. CDR3 in amino acids: CASRLRQGFGGELFF. As DNA, the CDR3 is TGCGCCAGCAGACTCCGACAGGGTTTCGGGGGGGAGCTGTTTTTT.

V and J are TRBV7-2 and TRBJ2-5, with 7 positions matching TRBD2. This CDR3 comprises 16 residues. CDR1 is SGHTA, CDR2 FQGNSA, per germline. With 4 bases clipped from V and 3 bases from J, the junction kept 11 bases outside the gene matches. CDR3 nucleotides: TGTGCCAGCAGCTCCCCAAGGGCGGGGAGGGAAGAGACCCAGTACTTC. It codes for CASSSPRAGREETQYF.

The J gene is TRBJ1-4, the V gene TRBV5-1; tentative D call: TRBD1 (6 bases). This CDR3 has 14 residues. The V gene lost 2 bases and the J gene lost 5 bases, with 10 bases spanning the gap. Germline values: CDR1 SGHRS, CDR2 YFSETQ. This CDR3 is CASSLGGTNEKLFF. CDR3 coding DNA: TGCGCCAGCAGCTTAGGGGGGACGAATGAAAAACTGTTTTTT.

A few counts support this clone. V gene TRBV30 combines with J gene TRBJ2-3; TRBD2 agrees at 11 bases. V lost 3 bases, J lost 4 bases, and 9 bases stayed unmatched. This CDR3 region has 16 residues. Germline values: CDR1 GTSNPN, CDR2 SVGIG (reference sequence). In DNA, the CDR3 is TGTGCCTGGAGCCGTAGCGGGGGGGCCTGGGCAGATACGCAGTATTTT. Its translation: CAWSRSGGAWADTQYF.

This chain joins TRBV4-1 and TRBJ2-3; 14 nucleotides agree with TRBD2. Germline CDR1 is MGHRA and CDR2 is YSYEKL. V shed 1 base and J 3 bases; nucleotides not matched to a gene: 3. The CDR3 has 17 amino acids. The CDR3 DNA reads TGCGCCAGCAGCCAAGTCGGGACTAGCGGGGGAACAGATACGCAGTATTTT. Translation: CASSQVGTSGGTDTQYF.

The chain recombines TRBV4-1 with TRBJ1-2; 7 nucleotides line up with TRBD1. With V trimmed by 1 base and J by 7 bases, 3 bases remained unmatched. The V gene's germline CDR1 is MGHRA and CDR2 YSYEKL. CDR3 size: 13 residues. The CDR3 is CASSQGDRSGYTF. The DNA for the CDR3 is TGCGCCAGCAGCCAAGGGGACAGAAGTGGCTACACCTTC.

This clone has only one observation. This chain uses TRBV5-1 with TRBJ2-2; D is unresolved. Per germline, CDR1 SGHRS and CDR2 YFSETQ. V was pared by 1 base and J by 4 bases, with 14 bases between. This CDR3 contains 16 residues. For the CDR3, the DNA is TGCGCCAGCAGCTTGCATACCACCGAAGGCACCGGGGAGCTGTTTTTT. The encoded protein is CASSLHTTEGTGELFF.